The 17 T cell receptor beta chains presented below share a single source sample, sequenced in a study of beta chain features in type 1 diabetes (dated by TCRdb to 2016 to 2019). Library preparation employed the immunoSEQ multiplex PCR assay. The High Capacity cDNA Reverse Transcription Kit was used to reverse transcribe all of the isolated RNA, meaning that expressed TCRB transcripts were what got sequenced. The immuneACCESS repertoire file appears here via TCRdb, limited to in-frame rearrangements. These files lack a portion of the clones; in checked studies, under half of the deficit traces to unresolved V genes, and the cause of the others is not known. The sample table contains some 150,000 clones; only one count was recorded for 9.7% of them. The ten largest clonotypes hold around 0.65% of the sample. The source material was central memory CD4+ T cells from blood. These receptors came from a woman in her thirties or forties in good health.

On this clone: Other DNA sequences from this sample encode an identical CDR3 as well. This chain connects TRBV11-2 to TRBJ1-2; 8 nucleotides match TRBD1. Germline V gives CDR1 SGHAT, CDR2 FQNNGV. The V and J ends lost 5 bases and 4 bases, in that order; junction bases with no gene match: 3. The CDR3 is 13 residues long. CDR3 residues: CASSAGQGYGYTF. CDR3 DNA: TGTGCCAGCAGCGCAGGACAGGGCTATGGCTACACCTTC.

The sample holds a few counts of this clone. This chain connects TRBV29-1 to TRBJ2-5, with D maybe TRBD2 (6 bases). The V end lost 4 bases, the J end lost 2 bases, and 11 bases lay between the germline ends. This CDR3 contains 13 residues. Per the germline V gene, CDR1 is SQVTM and CDR2 is ANQGSEA. CDR3 DNA: TGCAGCGTTGGCTATGGGGGGCAAGAGACCCAGTACTTC. The encoded protein is CSVGYGGQETQYF.

The chain couples TRBV4-3 to TRBJ1-4; TRBD1 might be the D (5 bases). The CDR3 contains 16 residues. Per the germline V gene, CDR1 is LGHNA and CDR2 is YSLEER. Trimming took 3 bases from V and 4 from J, leaving 15 bases between them. The DNA for the CDR3 is TGCGCCAGCAGCCAGCGGGAGGGGAGTGGTAATGAAAAACTGTTTTTT. Translated: CASSQREGSGNEKLFF.

The rearrangement links TRBV7-2 to TRBJ1-2; D call uncertain. The germline V gene encodes CDR1 SGHTA and CDR2 FQGNSA. The V and J ends lost 1 base and 0 bases respectively, with 9 bases between them. The CDR3 consists of 15 residues. The DNA of the CDR3 is TGTGCCAGCAGCTTAGGTGTCCTTGCTAACTATGGCTACACCTTC. As protein: CASSLGVLANYGYTF.

The V and J genes are TRBV5-1 and TRBJ2-3; D is possibly TRBD2 (6 bases). Per the germline V gene, CDR1 is SGHRS and CDR2 is YFSETQ. V lost 1 base and J 1 base, leaving 7 bases between the germline ends. The CDR3 spans 14 residues. The CDR3 here is CASSLSGGTDTQYF. The CDR3 region has the DNA TGCGCCAGCAGCTTGTCGGGGGGCACAGATACGCAGTATTTT. The entire variable domain, with the rest obtained from reference TRBV5-1 and TRBJ2-3, is as follows: KAGVTQTPRYLIKTRGQQVTLSCSPISGHRSVSWYQQTPGQGLQFLFEYFSETQRNKGNFPGRFSGRQFSNSRSEMNVSTLELGDSALYLCASSLSGGTDTQYFGPGTRLTVL.

This clone was detected a few times. V gene TRBV6-1 combines with J gene TRBJ2-5, with TRBD1 matching 7 bases. Germline V lookup: CDR1 MNHNS, CDR2 SASEGT. The ends lost 5 bases at V and 4 bases at J; junction bases unmatched: 10. CDR3 length: 15 amino acids. CDR3 region: CASSKTGPFAETQYF. The CDR3 region has the DNA TGTGCCAGCAGTAAGACAGGGCCTTTTGCAGAGACCCAGTACTTC.

This chain links TRBV5-6 with TRBJ1-5, with 7 bases identical to TRBD1. Trimming cost V 4 bases and J 5 bases; bases outside gene matches: 9. The CDR3 has 15 amino acids. Germline values: CDR1 SGHDT, CDR2 YYEEEE. The CDR3: CASSLGQARHQPQHF. The CDR3 region has the DNA TGTGCCAGCAGCCTTGGACAGGCCAGACATCAGCCCCAGCATTTT.

This clone has a count of ten or more. This chain joins TRBV15 and TRBJ1-1; tentative D call: TRBD1 (5 bases). Germline V gene sequence: CDR1 LNHNV, CDR2 YYDKDF (reference sequence). The CDR3 has 13 residues. Trimming left V 4 bases short and J 4 bases short, with 10 bases between. CDR3 coding DNA: TGTGCCACCAGCAATACAGGTACCACTGAAGCTTTCTTT. As protein: CATSNTGTTEAFF.

This clone was detected only a few times. The chain couples TRBV5-6 to TRBJ2-1; 7 bases match TRBD2. The CDR3 runs 13 residues. V shed 4 bases, J shed 6 bases, and the junction held 4 bases outside the gene matches. From germline, CDR1 is SGHDT and CDR2 YYEEEE. The CDR3 protein is CASSITGGNEQFF. CDR3 nucleotide sequence: TGTGCCAGCAGCATCACGGGGGGCAATGAGCAGTTCTTC. Full variable domain (rest looked up from reference TRBV5-6 and TRBJ2-1): DAGVTQSPTHLIKTRGQQVTLRCSPKSGHDTVSWYQQALGQGPQFIFQYYEEEERQRGNFPDRFSGHQFPNYSSELNVNALLLGDSALYLCASSITGGNEQFFGPGTRLTVL.

This sequence joins TRBV5-6 and TRBJ1-6; 10 bases match TRBD1. V lost 5 bases, J lost 3 bases, and 8 bases stayed unmatched. The CDR3 extends over 17 amino acids. Germline CDR1 and CDR2: SGHDT and YYEEEE. The CDR3 here is CASRLNRDRGYNSPLHF. The CDR3, as DNA: TGTGCCAGCAGATTAAACCGGGACAGGGGCTATAATTCACCCCTCCACTTT.

The chain has TRBV7-8 and TRBJ1-1; 8 bases agree with TRBD1. This CDR3 region has 15 residues. The germline V gene encodes CDR1 SGHVS and CDR2 FQNEAQ. Trimming removed 6 bases from V and 4 bases from J; junction bases left unmatched: 10. For the CDR3, the DNA is TGTGCCAGCAGTGGAAACAGGGGGGGGACCACTGAAGCTTTCTTT. Translation gives CASSGNRGGTTEAFF.

The sample holds one count of this clone. The V gene is TRBV6-5, the J gene TRBJ2-5, with 8 bases aligning to TRBD1. CDR1 is MNHEY and CDR2 is SVGAGI in the germline V gene. V was pared by 7 bases and J by 5 bases, with 9 bases of the junction left unmatched. The CDR3 covers 14 residues. The CDR3 DNA sequence: TGTGCCAGCACCAAGCAGGGGGCAGGGGAGACCCAGTACTTC. Residues: CASTKQGAGETQYF.

V and J are TRBV1 and TRBJ2-1; no DNA check was done on the table's D call, TRBD2. TRBV1 is annotated as a pseudogene. CDR3 length: 16 amino acids. CDR3 DNA sequence: TGCACCAGCAGCCAAGATCGCGGGGAGTACGACAATGAGCAGTTCTTC. Translating it yields CTSSQDRGEYDNEQFF.

This clone occurred a few times. One end of the junction fails to match germline, which may point to a read error. This chain connects TRBV29-1 to TRBJ1-3, with D possibly TRBD1 on 5 matching bases. Per the germline V gene, CDR1 is SQVTM and CDR2 is ANQGSEA. The CDR3 has 14 amino acids. Here the CDR3 reads CSVEPRGFGYTIYF. The CDR3 DNA follows: TGCAGCGTTGAACCGCGGGGGTTTGGATACACCATATATTTT.

The chain uses TRBV19 and TRBJ1-2, with TRBD1 matching over 8 bases. CDR1 and CDR2 (germline): LNHDA, SQIVND (reference sequence). Trimming took 8 bases from V and 2 from J; bases not matched to a gene: 13. CDR3 size: 16 residues. The CDR3 coding sequence is TGTGCCAGTCGCCGGAGGACCCAGGGGGCCAACTATGGCTACACCTTC. As protein: CASRRRTQGANYGYTF.

This clone was counted between two and nine times. The V call is TRBV29-1, the J call TRBJ1-1; D call uncertain. Trimming pared 6 bases from V and 0 bases from J, leaving 8 bases between. The germline CDR1 and CDR2 sequences are SQVTM and ANQGSEA. There are 12 residues in the CDR3. The CDR3 sequence: CSVRDLNTEAFF. The CDR3 region has the DNA TGCAGCGTCCGAGACTTGAACACTGAAGCTTTCTTT.

The rearrangement joins TRBV7-2 to TRBJ2-3; 7 nucleotides line up with TRBD2. The CDR3 is 14 amino acids. Germline trimming cut 5 bases from V and 4 bases from J; bases unmatched to any gene: 6. Germline V CDR1 and CDR2: SGHTA, FQGNSA. As DNA, the CDR3 is TGTGCCAGCAGCCCTACGGGGGGATCAGATACGCAGTATTTT. Its translation is CASSPTGGSDTQYF.